This T cell receptor beta chain was profiled in a study of cytomegalovirus exposure and HLA in healthy donors. Study-wide results and limits: The study recorded 150 to 200 TCR beta chains that were cytomegalovirus-associated.

CDR1 is MDHEN, CDR2 SYDVKM, per germline. The CDR3 spans 12 residues. V shed 6 bases and J shed 3 bases, with 8 bases lying between them. On this clone itself: Antigen unknown.

Only in-frame clones appear in the TCRdb table, and some are missing; sequencing was by immunoSEQ multiplex PCR. This table has about 130,000 clones, around 90% appearing once. The sample comprised PBMCs. This TCR derives from a woman between 18 and 29 years old in good health and CMV-seronegative. The chain has TRBV28 and TRBJ1-1, with D perhaps matching TRBD1 (5 bases). The CDR3 is CASRKGDTEAFF. The CDR3 DNA is TGTGCCAGCAGAAAAGGGGACACTGAAGCTTTCTTT.